One and the same sample provided the 28 T cell receptor beta chains below, sequenced in a study of cytomegalovirus exposure and HLA in healthy donors. Primers for the PCR totalled 60 Vbeta and 13 Jbeta. The assay was immunoSEQ multiplex PCR, and TCRdb's table has in-frame clones only and misses some. This repertoire shows 95,000 to 150,000 clones, 73% found once; its top ten account for around 4.1%. The sequencing sample was made of PBMCs. The receptors were sampled from a woman aged 40 to 55 in good health and CMV-seronegative.

This rearrangement joins TRBV18 to TRBJ2-7; TRBD1 aligns across 7 bases. There are 15 residues in the CDR3. Trimming cost V 6 bases and J 6 bases; bases outside gene matches: 14. The V gene's germline CDR1 is KGHSH and CDR2 LQKENI. CDR3 DNA sequence: TGTGCCAGCTCTCAGATTGACAGGGTTATCACCGAGCAGTACTTC. Residues: CASSQIDRVITEQYF. The full variable domain, its missing parts supplied by reference TRBV18 and TRBJ2-7, is NAGVMQNPRHLVRRRGQEARLRCSPMKGHSHVYWYRQLPEEGLKFMVYLQKENIIDESGMPKERFSAEFPKEGPSILRIQQVVRGDSAAYFCASSQIDRVITEQYFGPGTRLTVT.

The chain is built from TRBV7-9 and TRBJ1-3; 7 bases align to TRBD1. The CDR3 spans 15 residues. V gave up 5 bases and J gave up 2 bases; unmatched junction bases: 6. The germline gives CDR1 SEHNR, CDR2 FQNEAQ (reference sequence). The chain's CDR3 is CASSDRQGPGNTIYF. The CDR3 nucleotides read TGTGCCAGCAGCGATCGACAGGGCCCTGGAAACACCATATATTTT.

There are a few counts of this clone. V is TRBV6-5 and J is TRBJ2-1; 7 bases align to TRBD2. CDR3 length: 16 residues. Germline assignment: CDR1 MNHEY and CDR2 SVGAGI. The trim removed 0 bases at V and 5 bases at J, leaving 7 bases unmatched. CDR3 in DNA: TGTGCCAGCAGTTACTCGGGGGTCGGGGGGAACAATGAGCAGTTCTTC. This translates into CASSYSGVGGNNEQFF.

The CDR3 DNA sequence: TGTGCCAGCAGCTTAGTAATCCTAGCGCTCGTCTACGAGCAGTACTTC. Translated: CASSLVILALVYEQYF. The rearrangement joins TRBV7-2 to TRBJ2-7, with D perhaps matching TRBD2 (6 bases). This CDR3 spans 16 amino acids. Trimming cost V 1 base and J 3 bases, with 16 bases left between them. Germline V gives CDR1 SGHTA, CDR2 FQGNSA.

V usage is TRBV4-1 and J usage is TRBJ1-5; 9 bases line up with TRBD1. CDR1 is MGHRA and CDR2 is YSYEKL in the germline V gene. The V gene end was trimmed by 4 bases and the J gene end by 7 bases; junction bases not matched to a gene: 11. The CDR3 has 16 residues. CDR3 protein: CASSLGQGIWNQPQHF. CDR3 coding DNA: TGCGCCAGCAGCCTCGGACAGGGGATTTGGAACCAGCCCCAGCATTTT.

The rearrangement links TRBV28 to TRBJ1-6; tentative D call: TRBD1 (5 bases). The germline V gene has CDR1 MDHEN and CDR2 SYDVKM. V lost 7 bases to trimming and J lost 7 bases, with 11 bases between them. This CDR3 is built from 13 residues. In nucleotides, the CDR3 is TGTGCCAGCATAAGGGGTATGAATTCACCCCTCCACTTT. Protein sequence: CASIRGMNSPLHF.

This clone has at least ten counts. This chain connects TRBV11-2 to TRBJ2-7; TRBD1 aligns across 10 bases. CDR1 and CDR2 from the germline V gene are SGHAT and FQNNGV. The length of the CDR3 is 15 residues. Germline trimming cut 3 bases from V and 1 base from J; bases unmatched to any gene: 3. CDR3 protein: CASSLDRGSSYEQYF. The CDR3 DNA reads TGTGCCAGCAGCTTGGACAGGGGGAGTTCCTACGAGCAGTACTTC.

This clone was seen a handful of times. The chain employs TRBV9 and TRBJ2-7; TRBD2 is a possible D gene (6 bases). V was pared by 0 bases and J by 2 bases, with 9 bases between. Germline CDR1 is SGDLS and CDR2 is YYNGEE. The CDR3 spans 14 residues. The DNA for the CDR3 is TGTGCCAGCAGCGTAGAGGCGGGAACCTACGAGCAGTACTTC. This codes for CASSVEAGTYEQYF. Together with reference TRBV9 and TRBJ2-7, the CDR3 gives the full variable domain: DSGVTQTPKHLITATGQRVTLRCSPRSGDLSVYWYQQSLDQGLQFLIQYYNGEERAKGNILERFSAQQFPDLHSELNLSSLELGDSALYFCASSVEAGTYEQYFGPGTRLTVT.

The chain employs TRBV19 and TRBJ1-5; no clear D. The CDR3 has 16 amino acids. CDR1 and CDR2 from the germline V gene are LNHDA and SQIVND (reference sequence). Trimming took 1 base from V and 4 from J, leaving 14 bases between them. CDR3 region: CASSIVSGRANQPQHF. The DNA of the CDR3 is TGTGCCAGTAGTATAGTGTCGGGGAGAGCTAATCAGCCCCAGCATTTT.

The CDR3 nucleotides read TGTGCCAGCAGCCGGACACGGCAAAGCACAGATACGCAGTATTTT. It yields the protein CASSRTRQSTDTQYF. V gene TRBV7-3 combines with J gene TRBJ2-3, with a tentative D call TRBD1 (5 bases). The germline V gene has CDR1 SGHTA and CDR2 FQGTGA. This CDR3 comprises 15 residues. Trimming shortened V by 5 bases and J by 0 bases, and 12 bases separated the two germline ends.

There are a few counts of this clone. The rearrangement uses TRBV4-3 and TRBJ1-2; 7 bases agree with TRBD1. CDR1 and CDR2 from the germline V gene are LGHNA and YSLEER. The CDR3 runs 16 residues. V shed 0 bases, J shed 4 bases, and the junction held 8 bases outside the gene matches. CDR3 loop: CASSQDPGRGSYGYTF. CDR3 nucleotide sequence: TGCGCCAGCAGCCAAGATCCGGGCAGGGGGAGCTATGGCTACACCTTC.

V gene TRBV29-1 combines with J gene TRBJ2-3, with 8 nucleotides matching TRBD1. The CDR3 runs 14 residues. The germline V gene has CDR1 SQVTM and CDR2 ANQGSEA. The trim removed 4 bases at V and 4 bases at J, leaving 7 bases unmatched. Here the CDR3 reads CSVVTDRVPDTQYF. For the CDR3, the DNA is TGCAGCGTTGTGACGGACAGGGTCCCAGATACGCAGTATTTT.

V and J are TRBV19 and TRBJ2-1, with D possibly TRBD1 on 6 matching bases. Trimming removed 6 bases from V and 2 bases from J, with 14 bases in between. The germline gives CDR1 LNHDA, CDR2 SQIVND (reference sequence). This CDR3 has 15 residues. For the CDR3, the DNA is TGTGCCAGTAGCCTTCCAGACAGGACCTACAATGAGCAGTTCTTC. Residues: CASSLPDRTYNEQFF. The full variable domain, its missing parts supplied by reference TRBV19 and TRBJ2-1, is DGGITQSPKYLFRKEGQNVTLSCEQNLNHDAMYWYRQDPGQGLRLIYYSQIVNDFQKGDIAEGYSVSREKKESFPLTVTSAQKNPTAFYLCASSLPDRTYNEQFFGPGTRLTVL.

V gene TRBV10-3 combines with J gene TRBJ2-7, with TRBD1 identical over 9 bases. The germline V gene has CDR1 ENHRY and CDR2 SYGVKD. J gave up 5 bases and V 11 bases, and 4 bases lay outside the gene matches. The CDR3 totals 11 residues. The CDR3 nucleotides read TGTGCCTCGACAGGGGGTCACGAGCAGTACTTC. Translation gives CASTGGHEQYF.

This rearrangement joins TRBV27 to TRBJ2-2; D might be TRBD2 (5 bases). Trimming removed 5 bases at V and 6 bases at J, with 16 bases between. CDR3 length: 15 residues. CDR1 and CDR2 from the germline V gene are MNHEY and SMNVEV (reference sequence). The CDR3 protein is CASSVSGVTAGELFF. CDR3 DNA sequence: TGTGCCAGCAGTGTCTCCGGGGTCACCGCCGGGGAGCTGTTTTTT.

The chain uses TRBV7-2 and TRBJ2-5; TRBD2 matches 11 bases. J was trimmed by 5 bases and V by 4 bases; bases with no gene match: 3. The CDR3 covers 14 residues. Germline CDR1 reads SGHTA; CDR2 reads FQGNSA. CDR3 amino acids: CASSSTSGIETQYF. In nucleotides, the CDR3 is TGTGCCAGCAGCTCGACTAGCGGGATCGAGACCCAGTACTTC.

The genes are TRBV5-4 and TRBJ2-7, with D uncertain. This CDR3 has 15 amino acids. V lost 2 bases to trimming and J lost 0 bases, with 12 bases between them. The germline gives CDR1 SGHNT, CDR2 YYREEE (reference sequence). CDR3 in DNA: TGTGCCAGCAGCTTCACAAGCTACTACTCCTACGAGCAGTACTTC. It is translated as CASSFTSYYSYEQYF.

This chain uses TRBV4-1 with TRBJ1-2, with D possibly matching TRBD1 (5 bases). Per the germline V gene, CDR1 is MGHRA and CDR2 is YSYEKL. V lost 4 bases to trimming and J lost 8 bases, with 11 bases between them. The CDR3 loop spans 12 amino acids. The CDR3 DNA follows: TGCGCCAGCAGCCCCCGGGAGGGGGGCTACACCTTC. This sequence encodes CASSPREGGYTF.

V gene TRBV7-2 combines with J gene TRBJ1-1, with 10 bases aligning to TRBD1. CDR3 length: 12 amino acids. Germline values: CDR1 SGHTA, CDR2 FQGNSA. V lost 3 bases to trimming and J lost 10 bases; unmatched junction nucleotides: 2. For the CDR3, the DNA is TGTGCCAGCAGCTTGCGGACAGGGGGAGCTTTCTTT. Protein sequence: CASSLRTGGAFF.

This clone was observed a handful of times. The chain uses TRBV4-1 and TRBJ1-2, with TRBD1 identical over 7 bases. The germline V gene has CDR1 MGHRA and CDR2 YSYEKL. This CDR3 has 18 residues. J lost 3 bases, V lost 1 base, and 14 bases had no gene match. The CDR3 reads CASSQVVAGQRSYYGYTF. DNA of the CDR3: TGCGCCAGCAGCCAAGTGGTTGCGGGACAGCGGTCTTACTATGGCTACACCTTC.

The CDR3 region is CASGGASINPETQYF. The CDR3 region has the DNA TGCGCCAGCGGGGGCGCGTCCATCAATCCCGAGACCCAGTACTTC. This chain joins TRBV5-1 and TRBJ2-5, with D possibly matching TRBD1 (6 bases). This CDR3 comprises 15 residues. The V and J ends lost 7 bases and 5 bases respectively, with 21 bases between them. Germline loops: CDR1 SGHRS, CDR2 YFSETQ.

The rearrangement joins TRBV4-2 to TRBJ1-3; no firm D call. The CDR3 contains 16 residues. V lost 0 bases and J lost 1, with 10 bases in between. CDR1 and CDR2 (germline): LGHNA, YNFKEQ. The CDR3 is CASSQERDRSGNTIYF. For the CDR3, the DNA is TGTGCCAGCAGCCAAGAGAGGGATCGATCTGGAAACACCATATATTTT.

The chain combines TRBV18 with TRBJ1-1, with a weak D call TRBD1 (6 bases). This CDR3 has 14 amino acids. Germline values: CDR1 KGHSH, CDR2 LQKENI. Between the trimmed V and J ends, which lost 4 bases and 1 base, there was a span of 10 bases. CDR3 protein: CASSRGQQNTEAFF. The DNA of the CDR3 is TGTGCCAGCTCACGAGGACAGCAGAACACTGAAGCTTTCTTT.

The chain joins TRBV6-6 to TRBJ1-1; 7 bases line up with TRBD1. The CDR3 spans 13 residues. The J segment lost 7 bases and the V segment lost 4 bases, leaving 6 bases of the junction unmatched. CDR1 is MNHNY, CDR2 SVGAGI, per germline (reference sequence). This CDR3 is CASSSRQGREAFF. The CDR3 DNA follows: TGTGCCAGCAGTTCCCGACAGGGTCGTGAAGCTTTCTTT.

The V and J genes are TRBV6-6 and TRBJ2-7; 10 nucleotides match TRBD1. The CDR3 consists of 15 residues. The germline CDR1 and CDR2 sequences are MNHNY and SVGAGI (reference sequence). V lost 4 bases, J lost 0 bases, and 3 bases stayed unmatched. CDR3 in amino acids: CASSLGQGNSYEQYF. The CDR3 bases are TGTGCCAGCAGTTTGGGACAGGGGAACTCCTACGAGCAGTACTTC.

In this sample, this clone turned up once. The chain is built from TRBV27 and TRBJ1-1; 7 bases line up with TRBD1. Trimming cost V 2 bases and J 0 bases; bases outside gene matches: 3. Germline V gene lookup returns CDR1 MNHEY and CDR2 SMNVEV (reference sequence). The CDR3 runs to 15 residues. The CDR3 is CASSLRQGLNTEAFF. The CDR3 coding sequence is TGTGCCAGCAGTTTACGACAGGGCCTGAACACTGAAGCTTTCTTT.

V and J are TRBV7-2 and TRBJ1-1; D remains unclear. V was clipped by 1 base and J by 5 bases, with 14 bases between them. There are 15 residues in the CDR3. CDR1 SGHTA and CDR2 FQGNSA come from the germline V gene. CDR3 nucleotides: TGTGCCAGCAGCTTAGGATTTGGGAGGCAAACTGAAGCTTTCTTT. Translation: CASSLGFGRQTEAFF.

The J gene is TRBJ1-2, the V gene TRBV5-1; D not resolved. From germline, CDR1 is SGHRS and CDR2 YFSETQ. This CDR3 has 17 amino acids. V was pared by 0 bases and J by 4 bases, with 19 bases between. This chain's CDR3 is CASSLAGSARIGYGYTF. In DNA form, the CDR3 reads TGCGCCAGCAGCTTGGCTGGGTCAGCCAGGATTGGCTATGGCTACACCTTC.